These T cell receptor beta chains were read from a single sample in a study of technical replicates of blood from a few donors. Data came from immunoSEQ multiplex PCR; TCRdb stores just in-frame clones and leaves some out. The sample lists around 70,000 clones; 95% to 98% were seen once. Sequencing was carried out using T cells isolated from PBMCs. All receptors derive from a human donor in good health. The CDR3 runs from the conserved cysteine through the conserved F or W.

J: TRBJ1-5; V: TRBV19; CDR3: CATGTPFNQPQHF
J: TRBJ1-1; V: TRBV4-1; CDR3: CATGTGFWGKDTEAFF
J: TRBJ2-1; V: TRBV11-3; CDR3: CASSLDRGGQGKTDEQFF
J: TRBJ1-5; V: TRBV2; CDR3: CASSEADRRNQPQHF
J: TRBJ1-3; V: TRBV5-1; CDR3: CASSFGTGEDTIYF
J: TRBJ2-7; V: TRBV27; CDR3: CASSQTGTIYEQYF
J: TRBJ1-1; V: TRBV28; CDR3: CASSSGTGAGTEAFF
J: TRBJ2-7; V: TRBV19; CDR3: CASSIEGGMNMYEQYF
J: TRBJ1-1; V: TRBV27; CDR3: CASSLAGMNTEAFF
J: TRBJ1-1; V: TRBV10-2; CDR3: CAIQGKDGNTEAFF
J: TRBJ2-6; V: TRBV2; CDR3: CASSEQGHHYSGANVLTF
J: TRBJ1-1; V: TRBV11-3; CDR3: CASSLGPTGGTEAFF
J: TRBJ2-7; V: TRBV27; CDR3: CASTEGGEQYF
J: TRBJ1-5; V: TRBV9; CDR3: CASSSLAGNQPQHF
J: TRBJ1-1; V: TRBV4-3; CDR3: CASSQDLGNTEAFF
J: TRBJ2-6; V: TRBV2; CDR3: CASSGFFLGGTGDSLKPGANVLTF